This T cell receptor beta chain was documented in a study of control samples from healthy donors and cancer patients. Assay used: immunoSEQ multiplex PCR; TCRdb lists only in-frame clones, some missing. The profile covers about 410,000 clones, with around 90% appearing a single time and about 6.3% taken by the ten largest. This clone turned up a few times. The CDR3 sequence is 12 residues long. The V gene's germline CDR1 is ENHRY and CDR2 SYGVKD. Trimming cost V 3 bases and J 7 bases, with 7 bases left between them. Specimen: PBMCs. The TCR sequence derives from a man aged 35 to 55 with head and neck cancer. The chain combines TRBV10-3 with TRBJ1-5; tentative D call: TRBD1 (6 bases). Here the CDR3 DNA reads TGTGCCATCAGTGACAGGGGCCAGCCCCAGCATTTT. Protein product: CAISDRGQPQHF.